This is a list of T cell receptor beta chains from one sample in a study of PD-L1 blockade in urothelial cancer. Repertoires were generated with immunoSEQ multiplex PCR, while TCRdb's copy carries only in-frame clones and drops some. The table includes about 79,000 clones, around four fifths detected once. This specimen consisted of PBMCs, obtained around atezolizumab (anti-PD-L1) treatment. Source of these receptors: a middle-aged man with urothelial cancer. Both conserved end residues are part of each CDR3. The D gene is left open where the match is weak. Clone sizes are given selectively: once, few, many, or a class where the clone is expanded.

D	V	J	size	DNA	CDR3
-	TRBV5-6	TRBJ2-7	-	TGTGCCAGCTGGTCAGGGAGGAAGTTCTACGAGCAGTACTTC	CASWSGRKFYEQYF
-	TRBV11-1	TRBJ2-7	-	TGTGCCAGCAGCTTTCACACGGGAGAGGGGTACGAGCAGTACTTC	CASSFHTGEGYEQYF
TRBD2	TRBV15	TRBJ2-1	-	TGTGCCACCAGCAAGGGGGGGGTAGCGGGAGCGGATGAGCAGTTCTTC	CATSKGGVAGADEQFF
TRBD1	TRBV15	TRBJ2-5	once	TGTGCCACCAGGCGAGGGACAGAAGAGACCCAGTACTTC	CATRRGTEETQYF
TRBD1	TRBV13	TRBJ1-2	once	TGTGCCAGCAGCTTACTAGGACAGGCGTCTGGCTACACCTTC	CASSLLGQASGYTF
-	TRBV7-9	TRBJ2-1	-	TGTGCCAGCAGCCTCATTGCGGGGAGTTACCCAACCACGCACAATGAGCAGTTCTTC	CASSLIAGSYPTTHNEQFF
-	TRBV7-3	TRBJ2-3	-	TGTGCCAGCAGCGCAGGCGGGGGCACAGATACGCAGTATTTT	CASSAGGGTDTQYF
TRBD2	TRBV7-3	TRBJ2-1	-	TGTGCCAGCAGCTTAAAGGGGACTAGCGGGACCAATGAGCAGTTCTTC	CASSLKGTSGTNEQFF
-	TRBV5-1	TRBJ2-1	-	TGCGCCAGCAGCGCCTCGGGAGAGAATGAGCAGTTCTTC	CASSASGENEQFF
-	TRBV27	TRBJ2-3	-	TGTGCCAGCAGTTTATCAGGAGCGCAAATTCGCACAGATACGCAGTATTTT	CASSLSGAQIRTDTQYF
TRBD1	TRBV19	TRBJ2-7	-	TGTGCCACAAGTAGTCCGGACAGGGGACGGAACGAGCAGTACTTC	CATSSPDRGRNEQYF
-	TRBV28	TRBJ2-5	-	TGTGCCAGCAGTCTATCAGGGTGGGGCGAGACCCAGTACTTC	CASSLSGWGETQYF
TRBD1	TRBV4-3	TRBJ1-2	-	TGCGCCAGCAGCCAACTACAGGGGGCCGTCGATGGCTACACCTTC	CASSQLQGAVDGYTF
TRBD1	TRBV27	TRBJ1-2	-	TGTGCCAGCAGTCACAGGGGCGGTGACTATGGCTACACCTTC	CASSHRGGDYGYTF
-	TRBV9	TRBJ2-5	-	TGTGCCAGCAGCGGACAGGGGAGGGTAGAGACCCAGTACTTC	CASSGQGRVETQYF
TRBD1	TRBV28	TRBJ1-4	-	TGTGCCAGCAGTTTTTCCAGGACAGGCCTTTCTGGAAAACTGTTTTTT	CASSFSRTGLSGKLFF
-	TRBV10-2	TRBJ2-2	few	TGCGCCAGCTCCGAGTGGGCCACCGGGGAGCTGTTTTTT	CASSEWATGELFF
TRBD1	TRBV28	TRBJ1-5	-	TGTGCCAGCAGTTTTCAGGTGACAGGGGGCGTTCAGCCCCAGCATTTT	CASSFQVTGGVQPQHF
-	TRBV7-3	TRBJ2-5	many	TGTGCCAGCAGCTTAGTAGCGGAGGGTGTTAAGACCCAGTACTTC	CASSLVAEGVKTQYF
-	TRBV28	TRBJ1-5	-	TGTGCCAGCAGCCTTCCTAATCAGCCCCAGCATTTT	CASSLPNQPQHF
TRBD1	TRBV5-1	TRBJ2-7	-	TGCGCCAGCAGCTCTGGGACAGTCTCCTACGAGCAGTACTTC	CASSSGTVSYEQYF
-	TRBV30	TRBJ2-1	-	TGTGCCTGGAGTGTAAGCCGGAGTGGAGAGCAGTTCTTC	CAWSVSRSGEQFF
-	TRBV19	TRBJ1-5	-	TGTGCCAGTAGTATCCGGGGGTTGGGCAATCAGCCCCAGCATTTT	CASSIRGLGNQPQHF
TRBD1	TRBV7-2	TRBJ1-1	-	TGTGCCAGCAGCTTCGGGACAGGCGTTGAAGCTTTCTTT	CASSFGTGVEAFF
TRBD2	TRBV5-1	TRBJ2-1	-	TGCGCCAGCAGCTCGCGGACTAGCGGGAGGAGCTCCTACAATGAGCAGTTCTTC	CASSSRTSGRSSYNEQFF
TRBD1	TRBV5-1	TRBJ1-2	few	TGCGCCAGCAGCAGATTACAGGGGTCCTATGGCTACACCTTC	CASSRLQGSYGYTF
-	TRBV10-3	TRBJ1-5	once	TGTGCCATCAGTGAGTCGAAAGCAGGGCCTAGCAATCAGCCCCAGCATTTT	CAISESKAGPSNQPQHF
-	TRBV29-1	TRBJ2-3	-	TGCAGCGTACTCATAGGACTCCAACGCACAGATACGCAGTATTTT	CSVLIGLQRTDTQYF
TRBD1	TRBV7-9	TRBJ2-7	few	TGTGCCAGCAGCCCGTTGACAGGGTTCTACGAGCAGTACTTC	CASSPLTGFYEQYF
-	TRBV29-1	TRBJ2-7	-	TGCAGCGTCGGAGCTCACGGAAGCTACGAGCAGTACTTC	CSVGAHGSYEQYF
-	TRBV9	TRBJ2-1	-	TGTGCCAGCAGCGTAGGTCTAGCCTACAATGAGCAGTTCTTC	CASSVGLAYNEQFF
-	TRBV13	TRBJ2-3	-	TGTGCCAGCAGCTTAAAGCCCAGCACAGATACGCAGTATTTT	CASSLKPSTDTQYF
-	TRBV4-1	TRBJ2-7	few	TGCGCCAGCAGCCAAGACCTCGGGTCCTACGAGCAGTACTTC	CASSQDLGSYEQYF
-	TRBV19	TRBJ1-2	few	TGTGCCAGTACCGCCCCCGGACAGAACGACTATGGCTACACCTTC	CASTAPGQNDYGYTF
TRBD1	TRBV6-5	TRBJ1-1	-	TGTGCCAGCAGTTACTCGGGACAGGGCGATGCTGAAGCTTTCTTT	CASSYSGQGDAEAFF
-	TRBV2	TRBJ2-1	-	TGTGCCAGCAGTGAAGTGCGAGGAGGTGGCTACAATGAGCAGTTCTTC	CASSEVRGGGYNEQFF
TRBD2	TRBV7-6	TRBJ2-1	-	TGTGCCAGCAGCATACTAGCGGGGGAGGGCCACAATGAGCAGTTCTTC	CASSILAGEGHNEQFF